The rows below give T cell receptor beta chains drawn from one sample of a study of T cell responses to AZD1222 COVID-19 vaccine. Repertoires were generated with immunoSEQ multiplex PCR, while TCRdb's copy carries only in-frame clones and drops some. Among around 99,000 clones, nearly 90% were seen once, and the ten largest hold approximately 4.8%. Sequenced here: peripheral blood, sampled 28 days after the second AZD1222 dose. The receptors were gathered from an adult who received the AZD1222 COVID-19 vaccine. CDR3s include the opening cysteine and the closing phenylalanine or tryptophan. Each record gives: J gene, V gene, clone size, D gene, CDR3 DNA, CDR3 protein. A D gene is named only where the DNA matches it firmly. A row's size may be missing; if present it is once, few, many or a size class.

>TRBJ2-7|TRBV19|-|TRBD1
TGTGCCAGTAGTATTCTTGGACAGGGAGGCTACGAGCAGTACTTC
CASSILGQGGYEQYF
>TRBJ2-1|TRBV5-1|-|TRBD2
TGCGCCAGCAGCGCCGCTAGCGGGGAGGCCTACAATGAGCAGTTCTTC
CASSAASGEAYNEQFF
>TRBJ2-2|TRBV3-1/TRBV3-2|-|TRBD2
TGTGCCAGCAGCCAAGAGGTCGGGCGGGGGGCCGTGACCGGGGAGCTGTTTTTT
CASSQEVGRGAVTGELFF
>TRBJ2-5|TRBV2|few|-
TGTGCCAGCAGTGAATGGGAGACCCAGTACTTC
CASSEWETQYF
>TRBJ2-2|TRBV6-6|-|-
TGTGCCAGCAGTTGGCGCGGGACCGGGGAGCTGTTTTTT
CASSWRGTGELFF
>TRBJ1-5|TRBV28|-|-
TGTGCCAGCAGACAAGGGATAAGCAGCAATCAGCCCCAGCATTTT
CASRQGISSNQPQHF
>TRBJ1-4|TRBV29-1|-|TRBD1
TGCAGCGTTACCGGGACAGCTAATGAAAAACTGTTTTTT
CSVTGTANEKLFF
>TRBJ2-3|TRBV4-3|few|TRBD1
TGCGCCAGCAGCATCCGGACAGGGGGCGCCTCAGATACGCAGTATTTT
CASSIRTGGASDTQYF
>TRBJ2-7|TRBV7-9|-|-
TGTGCCAGCAGCCCGCGGACAGCCTACGAGCAGTACTTC
CASSPRTAYEQYF
>TRBJ1-1|TRBV5-4|-|TRBD1
TGTGCCAGCAGCATCGGACAGGGTGTCGCTGAAGCTTTCTTT
CASSIGQGVAEAFF
>TRBJ1-6|TRBV28|-|TRBD1
TGTGCCAGCAGTTCGGCGACAGGGGGTTCACCCCTCCACTTT
CASSSATGGSPLHF
>TRBJ1-2|TRBV10-3|-|TRBD1
TGTGCCATCACCGACAGGGGTAGCTATGGCTACACCTTC
CAITDRGSYGYTF
>TRBJ1-1|TRBV5-1|-|-
TGCGCCAGCAGCACTGGACAGACAAGTGAAGCTTTCTTT
CASSTGQTSEAFF
>TRBJ2-7|TRBV27|-|-
TGTGCCAGCAGTTTCAGCCGCGGCTCCTACGAGCAGTACTTC
CASSFSRGSYEQYF
>TRBJ1-4|TRBV5-6|-|-
TGTGCCAGCAGCTTGGGGGGTGAAAAACTGTTTTTT
CASSLGGEKLFF
>TRBJ1-2|TRBV7-9|-|-
TGTGCCAGCAGCTTAGTCGGGGGTTTCGAAGGCTACACCTTC
CASSLVGGFEGYTF
>TRBJ2-7|TRBV7-9|-|-
TGTGCCAGCAGCCCAGGGAGCATCCGCGAGCAGTACTTC
CASSPGSIREQYF
>TRBJ2-2|TRBV6-6|-|TRBD1
TGTGCCAGCATCGCCCTGACAGGGCCGACCGGGGAGCTGTTTTTT
CASIALTGPTGELFF
>TRBJ1-5|TRBV7-2|-|-
TGTGCCAGCAGCTCTGGACCCGGGACACAACATTCCCAGCATTTT
CASSSGPGTQHSQHF
>TRBJ1-6|TRBV5-5|once|-
TGTGCCAGCAGCGTAGGGGACCTTCCACCCCTCCACTTT
CASSVGDLPPLHF
>TRBJ2-7|TRBV4-1|-|-
TGCGCCAGCAGCCAAGTGGAGGGTCCCTACGAGCAGTACTTC
CASSQVEGPYEQYF
>TRBJ2-7|TRBV5-6|-|TRBD1
TGTGCCAGCAGCTTGGGAGCAGGGGGCTACGAGCAGTACTTC
CASSLGAGGYEQYF
>TRBJ1-5|TRBV4-2|-|-
TGTGCCAGCAGCCAAGTAACAGGGAACCCCAATCAGCCCCAGCATTTT
CASSQVTGNPNQPQHF
>TRBJ2-7|TRBV6-2/TRBV6-3|few|-
TGTGCCAGCAGTCGTAGTCCTGAAGGGCAGTACTTC
CASSRSPEGQYF
>TRBJ1-2|TRBV27|-|-
TGTGCCAGCAGTTTGTCAGGCGGGGATGGCTACACCTTC
CASSLSGGDGYTF
>TRBJ1-1|TRBV4-2|-|TRBD1
TGTGCCAGCAGCCCAGGGGGAAAGAACACTGAAGCTTTCTTT
CASSPGGKNTEAFF
>TRBJ1-2|TRBV5-1|-|TRBD1
TGCGCCAGCAGCTGGGCCACGGGACAGTCCTATGGCTACACCTTC
CASSWATGQSYGYTF
>TRBJ2-3|TRBV28|-|TRBD2
TGTGCCAGCAGTTTATCCGCGGCGGGGGGGCCGGATACGCAGTATTTT
CASSLSAAGGPDTQYF
>TRBJ2-7|TRBV29-1|-|TRBD2
TGCAGCGTTGGGGGGCTAGCGGGCCACCCCTACGAGCAGTACTTC
CSVGGLAGHPYEQYF
>TRBJ2-1|TRBV11-2|-|-
TGTGCCAGCAGCTTAGATGGGTACAATGAGCAGTTCTTC
CASSLDGYNEQFF
>TRBJ1-1|TRBV18|-|-
TGTGCCAGCTCACCGGGAGGCCCTGAAGCTTTCTTT
CASSPGGPEAFF
>TRBJ1-2|TRBV18|-|-
TGTGCCAGCTCACCACGGGTGACAGTTAACTATGGCTACACCTTC
CASSPRVTVNYGYTF
>TRBJ1-6|TRBV3-1/TRBV3-2|few|-
TGTGCCAGCAGCCCGCAGGGGTCCAGCTCCTATAATTCACCCCTCCACTTT
CASSPQGSSSYNSPLHF
>TRBJ1-2|TRBV2|-|-
TGTGCCAGCAGTGACCAGGGTTTCTCCTATGGCTACACCTTC
CASSDQGFSYGYTF
>TRBJ1-1|TRBV5-1|-|TRBD1
TGCGCCAGCAGCTTCGGACAGGGGTTCGCTGAAGCTTTCTTT
CASSFGQGFAEAFF
>TRBJ2-7|TRBV28|-|-
TGTGCCACCCACAGGAATCCCTACGAGCAGTACTTC
CATHRNPYEQYF
>TRBJ2-5|TRBV2|once|-
TGTGCCAGCAGCTACCAAGAGACCCAGTACTTC
CASSYQETQYF
>TRBJ1-2|TRBV5-1|-|-
TGCGCCAGCAGCTTGGTCGGGGGACCTAACTATGGCTACACCTTC
CASSLVGGPNYGYTF
>TRBJ2-2|TRBV19|-|-
TGTGCCAGTAGTATGCGGCAGGGTAACACCGGGGAGCTGTTTTTT
CASSMRQGNTGELFF
>TRBJ2-5|TRBV15|-|-
TGTGCCACCAGCAGAGCATCGGGGGCCCAAGAGACCCAGTACTTC
CATSRASGAQETQYF
>TRBJ1-2|TRBV5-5|-|-
TGTGCCAGCACCCGGACGGCAACTCGTGGCTACACCTTC
CASTRTATRGYTF
>TRBJ2-3|TRBV24-1|-|TRBD2
TGTGCCACCAGTGACGGCGGGACTAGCGGGGTGGTCACAGATACGCAGTATTTT
CATSDGGTSGVVTDTQYF
>TRBJ2-7|TRBV27|-|-
TGTGCCAGCAGTTACACAGCGTCCGGGCCCTACGAGCAGTACTTC
CASSYTASGPYEQYF
>TRBJ2-5|TRBV7-2|-|-
TGTGCCAGCAGCTTCGGTGTGGAAGAGACCCAGTACTTC
CASSFGVEETQYF
>TRBJ2-5|TRBV3-1/TRBV3-2|-|-
TGTGCCAGCAGCCAAGGGACCCCTGGAGGGGAGACCCAGTACTTC
CASSQGTPGGETQYF
>TRBJ1-2|TRBV6-1|few|-
TGTGCCAGCAGTGCTAGACCGGGTGTGATTGGGGGGCCAGGCTATGGCTACACCTTC
CASSARPGVIGGPGYGYTF
>TRBJ1-1|TRBV6-5|-|TRBD1
TGTGCCAGCAGTTCCCGACAGGGCACTGAAGCTTTCTTT
CASSSRQGTEAFF
>TRBJ1-2|TRBV5-1|-|TRBD1
TGCGCCAGCAGCCCGGACAGGCCGCGGGATGGCTACACCTTC
CASSPDRPRDGYTF
>TRBJ2-5|TRBV7-9|-|-
TGTGCCAGCAGCCCCGGGACTCCAGGGGAGACCCAGTACTTC
CASSPGTPGETQYF
>TRBJ2-6|TRBV5-1|-|TRBD2
TGCGCCAGCAGCCCCCTCGTGTCTAGCGGGGACTCTGGGGCCAACGTCCTGACTTTC
CASSPLVSSGDSGANVLTF
>TRBJ2-7|TRBV9|-|TRBD1
TGTGCCAGCAGCGTAGGTGGACAGGGGCTTTCCTACGAGCAGTACTTC
CASSVGGQGLSYEQYF
>TRBJ2-1|TRBV2|-|TRBD2
TGTGCCAGCTCAGGGCTCACTAGCGGGGTGGATGAGCAGTTCTTC
CASSGLTSGVDEQFF
>TRBJ2-7|TRBV7-2|-|-
TGTGCCAGCAGCTTAGCGGGGACCCCCTACGAGCAGTACTTC
CASSLAGTPYEQYF